A single sample gave rise to the 29 T cell receptor beta chains below, sequenced in a study of cytomegalovirus exposure and HLA in healthy donors. A multiplex PCR was run with 60 Vbeta primers and 13 Jbeta primers. Assay used: immunoSEQ multiplex PCR; TCRdb lists only in-frame clones, some missing. The table counts around 200,000 clones; approximately 0.8% lies in the top ten. The sample taken for sequencing was PBMCs. Every receptor here comes from a woman aged 18-35 years in good health and CMV-seropositive.

The V call is TRBV18, the J call TRBJ1-2, with 11 nucleotides matching TRBD1. This CDR3 spans 15 amino acids. Germline values: CDR1 KGHSH, CDR2 LQKENI. J lost 8 bases, V lost 1 base, and 6 bases had no gene match. Here the CDR3 reads CASSPRTGGPGGYTF. Here the CDR3 DNA reads TGTGCCAGCTCACCACGGACAGGGGGCCCAGGAGGCTACACCTTC. Complete variable domain (other parts from reference TRBV18 and TRBJ1-2): NAGVMQNPRHLVRRRGQEARLRCSPMKGHSHVYWYRQLPEEGLKFMVYLQKENIIDESGMPKERFSAEFPKEGPSILRIQQVVRGDSAAYFCASSPRTGGPGGYTFGSGTRLTVV.

The V gene is TRBV29-1, the J gene TRBJ2-7; D not certain. The ends were cut back, 5 bases at V and 3 bases at J, with 5 bases in the middle. CDR1 is SQVTM, CDR2 ANQGSEA, per germline. The CDR3 covers 10 residues. CDR3 in amino acids: CSVLDYEQYF. Written as DNA, the CDR3 is TGCAGCGTTTTAGACTACGAGCAGTACTTC.

The genes are TRBV4-1 and TRBJ2-1; tentatively, D is TRBD2 (6 bases). CDR1 MGHRA and CDR2 YSYEKL come from the germline V gene. V was pared by 1 base and J by 4 bases, with 14 bases between. The CDR3 extends over 16 amino acids. CDR3 coding DNA: TGCGCCAGCAGCCAAGCTGGGGGGAGAGGGTACAATGAGCAGTTCTTC. It encodes CASSQAGGRGYNEQFF.

The chain couples TRBV27 to TRBJ2-5, with D unresolved. Trimming took off 5 bases at V and 5 bases at J, with 21 bases between the two ends. CDR1 is MNHEY and CDR2 is SMNVEV in the germline V gene (reference sequence). This CDR3 has 16 amino acids. The CDR3 spells CASSPINYSPLETQYF. In nucleotides, the CDR3 is TGTGCCAGCAGTCCAATTAACTATTCGCCTTTGGAGACCCAGTACTTC.

The chain carries TRBV19 and TRBJ2-7; D ambiguous. Germline V gene sequence: CDR1 LNHDA, CDR2 SQIVND (reference sequence). V was shortened by 3 bases and J by 3 bases, with 18 bases between the two germline ends. The CDR3 has 16 amino acids. The CDR3 DNA sequence: TGTGCCAGTAGTATCAACTACCACGACCCTCTCTACGAGCAGTACTTC. Protein sequence: CASSINYHDPLYEQYF.

The V gene is TRBV7-9, the J gene TRBJ1-2; D not certain. Trimming took off 5 bases at V and 8 bases at J, with 12 bases between the two ends. The CDR3 has 12 residues. Germline V gene sequence: CDR1 SEHNR, CDR2 FQNEAQ (reference sequence). The CDR3, as DNA: TGTGCCAGCAGCCCATCTACGGGGGGCTACACCTTC. Protein sequence: CASSPSTGGYTF. The full variable domain, rest sourced from reference TRBV7-9 and TRBJ1-2, is DTGVSQNPRHKITKRGQNVTFRCDPISEHNRLYWYRQTLGQGPEFLTYFQNEAQLEKSRLLSDRFSAERPKGSFSTLEIQRTEQGDSAMYLCASSPSTGGYTFGSGTRLTVV.

In DNA form, the CDR3 reads TGTGCCAGCAGCACGAGGGACAGGGGGTATGGCTACACCTTC. Translating it yields CASSTRDRGYGYTF. The V call is TRBV7-2, the J call TRBJ1-2; TRBD1 aligns across 11 bases. Germline V gene sequence: CDR1 SGHTA, CDR2 FQGNSA. The junction had 4 bases not matched to a gene; V was cut back by 5 bases and J by 5 bases. The CDR3 loop spans 14 amino acids.

The CDR3 region has the DNA TGTGCCAGCAGCTGGGACAGAGCCTACGAGCAGTACTTC. Translation: CASSWDRAYEQYF. The chain has TRBV5-5 and TRBJ2-5, with TRBD1 matching 7 bases. Judging by the DNA end, TRBJ2-7 fits better; the J call may be wrong. This CDR3 comprises 13 residues. Germline V gene sequence: CDR1 SGHKS, CDR2 YYEKEE (reference sequence).

The chain has TRBV25-1 and TRBJ1-1; D not resolved. The CDR3 is 13 residues long. In germline, CDR1 is MGHDK, CDR2 SYGVNS. The V end lost 6 bases, the J end lost 2 bases, and 10 bases lay between the germline ends. The DNA of the CDR3 is TGTGCCAGCAGGAAAAGAGGAAACACTGAAGCTTTCTTT. Its translation is CASRKRGNTEAFF.

The V gene is TRBV7-9, the J gene TRBJ2-3; 8 bases agree with TRBD1. This CDR3 is built from 14 residues. The germline gives CDR1 SEHNR, CDR2 FQNEAQ (reference sequence). The junction had 4 bases not matched to a gene; V was cut back by 5 bases and J by 3 bases. The CDR3 DNA is TGTGCCAGCAGCCCAGGGGGCGGGACAGATACGCAGTATTTT. Translation gives CASSPGGGTDTQYF.

The chain combines TRBV18 with TRBJ1-5, with 9 bases aligning to TRBD1. The germline gives CDR1 KGHSH, CDR2 LQKENI. The V gene end was trimmed by 5 bases and the J gene end by 7 bases; junction bases not matched to a gene: 9. The CDR3 loop spans 15 amino acids. In DNA form, the CDR3 reads TGTGCCAGCTCAGGTAACAGGGGGCGCAGACAGCCCCAGCATTTT. Its translation: CASSGNRGRRQPQHF.

The rearrangement joins TRBV2 to TRBJ1-1; perhaps TRBD1 as D (5 bases). V was trimmed by 8 bases and J by 4 bases, leaving 14 bases between them. CDR1 SNHLY and CDR2 FYNNEI come from the germline V gene. The CDR3 is 13 amino acids. The CDR3 nucleotides read TGTGCCAGCTGCGCGTGGGGGGGCACTGAAGCTTTCTTT. It is translated as CASCAWGGTEAFF.

This chain joins TRBV30 and TRBJ2-7; perhaps TRBD1 as D (5 bases). The germline gives CDR1 GTSNPN, CDR2 SVGIG (reference sequence). There are 13 residues in the CDR3. V was pared by 1 base and J by 3 bases, with 10 bases between. The CDR3 region is CAWSGQPFYEQYF. The CDR3, as DNA: TGTGCCTGGAGTGGACAGCCTTTCTACGAGCAGTACTTC.

The rearrangement links TRBV6-5 to TRBJ1-2; 9 bases fit TRBD1. Germline V gene data show CDR1 as MNHEY and CDR2 as SVGAGI. This CDR3 comprises 15 residues. After removal of 6 bases from V and 2 bases from J, the junction contained 7 bases not matched to a gene. CDR3 residues: CASRPQGQGNYGYTF. The CDR3, as DNA: TGTGCCAGCAGACCCCAAGGACAGGGGAACTATGGCTACACCTTC.

This chain links TRBV7-6 with TRBJ2-5, with TRBD2 matching 9 bases. Germline lookup yields CDR1 SGHVS and CDR2 FNYEAQ. CDR3 size: 15 residues. The junction had 4 bases not matched to a gene; V was cut back by 1 base and J by 4 bases. The CDR3 sequence is CASSLDSGRRETQYF. The CDR3 DNA reads as TGTGCCAGCAGCTTAGACAGCGGGAGGCGAGAGACCCAGTACTTC.

The rearrangement uses TRBV14 and TRBJ1-2; 8 bases line up with TRBD1. Germline V gene lookup returns CDR1 SGHDN and CDR2 FVKESK. The CDR3 is 14 amino acids. J gave up 2 bases and V 5 bases, and 4 bases lay outside the gene matches. CDR3 in amino acids: CASSSQGANYGYTF. In DNA form, the CDR3 reads TGTGCCAGCAGCTCTCAGGGGGCCAACTATGGCTACACCTTC.

The rearrangement joins TRBV25-1 to TRBJ2-7; TRBD2 is a possible D gene (6 bases). V lost 6 bases and J 0 bases, leaving 15 bases between the germline ends. CDR3 length: 15 amino acids. From germline, CDR1 is MGHDK and CDR2 SYGVNS. Here the CDR3 reads CASRGGASASYEQYF. The CDR3, as DNA: TGTGCCAGCAGGGGGGGAGCTAGCGCCTCCTACGAGCAGTACTTC.

J is TRBJ2-3 and V is TRBV10-3, with 8 nucleotides matching TRBD2. Germline trimming cut 4 bases from V and 2 bases from J; bases unmatched to any gene: 14. The CDR3 has 18 residues. The germline gives CDR1 ENHRY, CDR2 SYGVKD. The CDR3 loop is CAISAHERGPLLTDTQYF. The CDR3 bases are TGTGCCATCAGTGCCCACGAGCGGGGGCCTCTACTCACAGATACGCAGTATTTT.

This sequence joins TRBV7-9 and TRBJ2-5, with D possibly being TRBD1 (6 bases). This CDR3 is built from 13 residues. The V end was cut by 1 base, the J end by 4 bases, with 7 bases between. The germline V gene encodes CDR1 SEHNR and CDR2 FQNEAQ (reference sequence). DNA of the CDR3: TGTGCCAGCAGCTTAGGCAGGGGAGAGACCCAGTACTTC. It codes for CASSLGRGETQYF.

The V gene is TRBV27, the J gene TRBJ2-3; 10 bases are a match to TRBD1. There are 14 residues in the CDR3. V lost 6 bases and J lost 2; bases outside the gene matches: 2. Germline V lookup: CDR1 MNHEY, CDR2 SMNVEV (reference sequence). Here the CDR3 DNA reads TGTGCCAGCAGGACAGGGGGCTACACAGATACGCAGTATTTT. It encodes CASRTGGYTDTQYF.

The chain joins TRBV6-5 to TRBJ1-6; D ambiguous. Trimming removed 5 bases from V and 6 bases from J, with 14 bases in between. The CDR3 contains 15 residues. Germline loops: CDR1 MNHEY, CDR2 SVGAGI. CDR3 residues: CASSATGLPNSPLHF. The CDR3 DNA is TGTGCCAGCAGTGCGACGGGGTTGCCTAATTCACCCCTCCACTTT.

V is TRBV7-5 and J is TRBJ2-7; the table's D gene call, TRBD2, was not cross checked with the DNA. TRBV7-5 is a pseudogene. The CDR3 has 17 residues. CDR3 in amino acids: CVRSSLLTNPGNYEQYF. The CDR3 DNA follows: TGTGTCAGAAGCTCACTTCTTACGAATCCGGGAAACTACGAGCAGTACTTC.

This chain joins TRBV4-1 and TRBJ1-2; 11 bases map to TRBD1. The CDR3 runs to 16 residues. V shed 4 bases, J shed 7 bases, and the junction held 11 bases outside the gene matches. CDR1 and CDR2 (germline): MGHRA, YSYEKL. Here the CDR3 DNA reads TGCGCCAGCAGCCCCCCACCGGGACAGGGGGGAGTTGGCTACACCTTC. Its protein product is CASSPPPGQGGVGYTF.

The chain is built from TRBV6-1 and TRBJ1-2; TRBD1 might be the D (5 bases). V was shortened by 0 bases and J by 3 bases, with 17 bases between the two germline ends. The CDR3 runs to 17 residues. Germline CDR1 is MNHNS and CDR2 is SASEGT. The CDR3 DNA reads TGTGCCAGCAGTGAAGCTACAGGCAGGGCCCTAGACTATGGCTACACCTTC. Protein product: CASSEATGRALDYGYTF.

The genes are TRBV13 and TRBJ2-7, with D perhaps matching TRBD2 (6 bases). V lost 3 bases and J 0 bases, leaving 21 bases between the germline ends. Germline lookup yields CDR1 PRHDT and CDR2 FYEKMQ (reference sequence). The CDR3 covers 18 residues. The CDR3: CASSLGGWREAPSYEQYF. In DNA form, the CDR3 reads TGTGCCAGCAGCTTGGGGGGATGGAGGGAGGCTCCCTCCTACGAGCAGTACTTC. Supplemented by reference TRBV13 and TRBJ2-7, the full variable domain reads AAGVIQSPRHLIKEKRETATLKCYPIPRHDTVYWYQQGPGQDPQFLISFYEKMQSDKGSIPDRFSAQQFSDYHSELNMSSLELGDSALYFCASSLGGWREAPSYEQYFGPGTRLTVT.

The gene calls are TRBV15 and TRBJ2-6, with D possibly being TRBD2 (6 bases). V was cut by 0 bases and J by 1 base, with 16 bases left in between. The CDR3 is 19 residues long. Germline loops: CDR1 LNHNV, CDR2 YYDKDF (reference sequence). CDR3 sequence reads: CATSRDIRDSTSGANVLTF. Here the CDR3 DNA reads TGTGCCACCAGCAGAGATATTCGGGACTCAACTTCTGGGGCCAACGTCCTGACTTTC.

The rearrangement joins TRBV7-2 to TRBJ2-2; D call uncertain. From germline, CDR1 is SGHTA and CDR2 FQGNSA. Trimming shortened V by 6 bases and J by 3 bases, and 17 bases separated the two germline ends. CDR3 length: 16 amino acids. CDR3 DNA: TGTGCCAGCAGATTATCAGTCGGGTCGGACACCGGGGAGCTGTTTTTT. Encoded protein: CASRLSVGSDTGELFF. Combining the CDR3 with reference TRBV7-2 and TRBJ2-2 gives the whole variable domain GAGVSQSPSNKVTEKGKDVELRCDPISGHTALYWYRQSLGQGLEFLIYFQGNSAPDKSGLPSDRFSAERTGGSVSTLTIQRTQQEDSAVYLCASRLSVGSDTGELFFGEGSRLTVL.

The chain employs TRBV29-1 and TRBJ1-4; TRBD1 is a possible D gene (6 bases). The CDR3 has 14 residues. Trimming stripped 4 bases from V and 4 bases from J, with 13 bases between. Germline assignment: CDR1 SQVTM and CDR2 ANQGSEA. The CDR3 region is CSVAQGRRNEKLFF. The CDR3 bases are TGCAGCGTTGCACAGGGTCGTCGTAATGAAAAACTGTTTTTT. Together with reference TRBV29-1 and TRBJ1-4, the CDR3 gives the full variable domain: SAVISQKPSRDICQRGTSLTIQCQVDSQVTMMFWYRQQPGQSLTLIATANQGSEATYESGFVIDKFPISRPNLTFSTLTVSNMSPEDSSIYLCSVAQGRRNEKLFFGSGTQLSVL.

The J gene is TRBJ2-7, the V gene TRBV5-6; D is undetermined. V lost 1 base, J lost 0 bases, and 5 bases lay in between. The CDR3 totals 13 residues. CDR1 is SGHDT and CDR2 is YYEEEE in the germline V gene. The CDR3 sequence: CASSLYSSYEQYF. CDR3 coding DNA: TGTGCCAGCAGCTTGTATTCCTCCTACGAGCAGTACTTC.